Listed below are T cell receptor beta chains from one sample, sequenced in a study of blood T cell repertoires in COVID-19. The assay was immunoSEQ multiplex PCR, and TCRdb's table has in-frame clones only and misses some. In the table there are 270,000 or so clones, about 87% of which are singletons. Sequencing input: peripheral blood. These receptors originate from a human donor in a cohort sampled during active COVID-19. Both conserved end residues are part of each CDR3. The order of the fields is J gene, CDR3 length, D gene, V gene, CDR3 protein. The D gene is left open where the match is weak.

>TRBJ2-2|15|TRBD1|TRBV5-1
CASSPRTGAEGELFF
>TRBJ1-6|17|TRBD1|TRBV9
CASSVGGQTRTNSPLHF
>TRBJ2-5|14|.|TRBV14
CASSQADSGETQYF
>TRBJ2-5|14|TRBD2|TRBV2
CASSERSGRGFQYF
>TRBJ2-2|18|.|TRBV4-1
CASSQAHGTSGYAGELFF
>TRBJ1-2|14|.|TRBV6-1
CASSEGDSNYGYTF
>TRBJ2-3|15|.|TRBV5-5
CASSFSGTYTDTQYF
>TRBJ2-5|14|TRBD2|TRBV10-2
CASSLAGIKETQYF
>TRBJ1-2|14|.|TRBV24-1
CATSDAGPNYGYTF
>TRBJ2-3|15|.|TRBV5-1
CASSLRGVSTDTQYF
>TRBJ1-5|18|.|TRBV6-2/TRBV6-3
CASSYSRLQGSSNQPQHF
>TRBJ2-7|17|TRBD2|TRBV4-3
CASSQERVSGGMYEQYF
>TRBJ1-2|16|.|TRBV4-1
CASRPWEVGTPDGYTF
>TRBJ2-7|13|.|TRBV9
CASSSRRRGEQYF
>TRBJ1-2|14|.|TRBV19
CASTLGSGAYGYTF
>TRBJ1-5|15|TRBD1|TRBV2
CASREDRGLVQPQHF
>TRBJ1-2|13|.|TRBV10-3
CAISATDNYGYTF
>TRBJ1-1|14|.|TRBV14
CASSQVRGGTEAFF
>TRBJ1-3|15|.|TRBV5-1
CASSLPRSSGNTIYF
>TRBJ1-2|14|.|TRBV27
CASRAMGQIYGYTF